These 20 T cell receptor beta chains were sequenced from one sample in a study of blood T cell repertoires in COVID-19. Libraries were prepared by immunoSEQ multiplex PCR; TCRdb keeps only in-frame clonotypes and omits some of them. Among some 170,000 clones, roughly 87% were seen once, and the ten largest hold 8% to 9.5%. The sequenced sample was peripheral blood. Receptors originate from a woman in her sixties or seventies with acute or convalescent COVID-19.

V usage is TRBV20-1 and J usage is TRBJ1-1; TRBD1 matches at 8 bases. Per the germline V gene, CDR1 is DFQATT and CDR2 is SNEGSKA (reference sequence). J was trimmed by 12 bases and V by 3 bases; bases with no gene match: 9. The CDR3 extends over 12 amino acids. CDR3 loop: CSASDRQGRSFF. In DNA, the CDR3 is TGCAGTGCTAGTGACCGACAGGGGCGGTCTTTCTTT.

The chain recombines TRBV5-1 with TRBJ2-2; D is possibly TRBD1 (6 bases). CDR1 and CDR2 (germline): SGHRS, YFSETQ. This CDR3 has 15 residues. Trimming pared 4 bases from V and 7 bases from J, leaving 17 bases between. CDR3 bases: TGCGCCAGCAGCGTATCCGGGACATCAGGCGGGGAGCTGTTTTTT. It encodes CASSVSGTSGGELFF.

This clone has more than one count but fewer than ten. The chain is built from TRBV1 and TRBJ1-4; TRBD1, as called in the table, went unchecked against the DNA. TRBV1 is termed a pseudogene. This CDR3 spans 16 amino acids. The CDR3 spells CTSSPSNRGPNEKLFF. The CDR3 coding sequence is TGCACCAGCAGCCCGTCAAACAGGGGGCCAAATGAAAAACTGTTTTTT.

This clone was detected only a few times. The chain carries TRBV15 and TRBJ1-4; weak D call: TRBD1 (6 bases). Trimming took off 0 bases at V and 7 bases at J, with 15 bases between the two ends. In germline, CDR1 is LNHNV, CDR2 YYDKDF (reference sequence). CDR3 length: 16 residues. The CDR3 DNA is TGTGCCACCAGCAGAGAAGTTCAGGGGCGCGGTGAAAAACTGTTTTTT. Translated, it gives CATSREVQGRGEKLFF. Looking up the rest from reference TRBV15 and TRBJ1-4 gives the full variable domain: DAMVIQNPRYQVTQFGKPVTLSCSQTLNHNVMYWYQQKSSQAPKLLFHYYDKDFNNEADTPDNFQSRRPNTSFCFLDIRSPGLGDTAMYLCATSREVQGRGEKLFFGSGTQLSVL.

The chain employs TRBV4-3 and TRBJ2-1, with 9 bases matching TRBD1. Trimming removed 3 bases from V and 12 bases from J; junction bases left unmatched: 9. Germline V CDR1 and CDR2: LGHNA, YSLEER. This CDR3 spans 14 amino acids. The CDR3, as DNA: TGCGCCAGCAGCCAGACGGACAGGGGAGTTTGGCAGTTCTTC. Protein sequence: CASSQTDRGVWQFF.

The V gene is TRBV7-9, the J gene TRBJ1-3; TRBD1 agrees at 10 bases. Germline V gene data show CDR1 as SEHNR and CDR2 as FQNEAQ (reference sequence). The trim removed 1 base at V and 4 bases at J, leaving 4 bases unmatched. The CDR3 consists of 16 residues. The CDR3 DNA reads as TGTGCCAGCAGCTTAGGACAGGGGGCGTCCGGAAACACCATATATTTT. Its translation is CASSLGQGASGNTIYF.

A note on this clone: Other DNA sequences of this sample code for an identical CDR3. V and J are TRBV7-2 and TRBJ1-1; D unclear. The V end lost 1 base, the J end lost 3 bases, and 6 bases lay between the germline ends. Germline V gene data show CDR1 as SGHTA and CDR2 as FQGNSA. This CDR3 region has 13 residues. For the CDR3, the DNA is TGTGCCAGCAGCTTAGTCGAGGACACTGAAGCTTTCTTT. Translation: CASSLVEDTEAFF.

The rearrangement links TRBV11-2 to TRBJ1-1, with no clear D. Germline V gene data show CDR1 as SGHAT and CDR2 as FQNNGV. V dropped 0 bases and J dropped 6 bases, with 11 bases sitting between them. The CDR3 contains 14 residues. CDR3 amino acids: CASSLDPSSPEAFF. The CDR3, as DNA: TGTGCCAGCAGCTTAGATCCCTCCTCCCCTGAAGCTTTCTTT.

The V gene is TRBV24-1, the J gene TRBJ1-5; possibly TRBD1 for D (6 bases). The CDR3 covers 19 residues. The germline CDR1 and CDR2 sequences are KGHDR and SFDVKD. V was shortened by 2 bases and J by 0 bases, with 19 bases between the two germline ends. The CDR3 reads CATSDSTGKLDFSNQPQHF. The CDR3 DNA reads TGTGCCACCAGTGATTCCACAGGGAAACTAGACTTTAGCAATCAGCCCCAGCATTTT.

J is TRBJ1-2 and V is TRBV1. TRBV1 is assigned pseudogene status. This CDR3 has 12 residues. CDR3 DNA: TGCACCAGCACCCGGAGGGACGATGGCTACACCTTC. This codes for CTSTRRDDGYTF.

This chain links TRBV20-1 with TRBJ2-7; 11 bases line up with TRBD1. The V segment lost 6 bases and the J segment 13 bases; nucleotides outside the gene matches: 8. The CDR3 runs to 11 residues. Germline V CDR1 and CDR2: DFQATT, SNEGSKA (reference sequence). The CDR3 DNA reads TGCAGTGCCACTGTGGACAGGGGGCTTTACTTC. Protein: CSATVDRGLYF.

CDR3 loop: CASNVQGIAKNIQYF. The CDR3 bases are TGTGCCAGCAATGTACAGGGGATAGCCAAAAACATTCAGTACTTC. The chain couples TRBV2 to TRBJ2-4; TRBD1 aligns across 7 bases. The CDR3 runs to 15 residues. CDR1 and CDR2 from the germline V gene are SNHLY and FYNNEI. Trimming took 7 bases from V and 0 from J; bases not matched to a gene: 6.

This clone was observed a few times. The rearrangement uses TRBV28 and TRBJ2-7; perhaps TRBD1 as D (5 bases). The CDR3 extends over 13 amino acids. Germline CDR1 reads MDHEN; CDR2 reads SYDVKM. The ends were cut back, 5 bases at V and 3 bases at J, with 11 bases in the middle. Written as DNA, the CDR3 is TGTGCCAGCAGTCCAGGGTTCGTCTACGAGCAGTACTTC. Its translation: CASSPGFVYEQYF.

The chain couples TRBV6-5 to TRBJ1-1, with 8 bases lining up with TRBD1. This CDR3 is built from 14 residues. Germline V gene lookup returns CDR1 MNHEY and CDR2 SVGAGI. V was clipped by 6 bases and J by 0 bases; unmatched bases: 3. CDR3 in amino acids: CASSSRGLNTEAFF. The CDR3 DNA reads TGTGCCAGCAGCTCCAGGGGGCTGAACACTGAAGCTTTCTTT.

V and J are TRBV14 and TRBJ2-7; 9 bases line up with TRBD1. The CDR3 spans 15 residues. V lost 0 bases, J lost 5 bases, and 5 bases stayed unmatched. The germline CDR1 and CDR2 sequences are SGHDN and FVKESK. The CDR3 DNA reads TGTGCCAGCAGCCAAGATTACAGGACAGGGGACGAGCAGTACTTC. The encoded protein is CASSQDYRTGDEQYF. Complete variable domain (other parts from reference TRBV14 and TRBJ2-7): EAGVTQFPSHSVIEKGQTVTLRCDPISGHDNLYWYRRVMGKEIKFLLHFVKESKQDESGMPNNRFLAERTGGTYSTLKVQPAELEDSGVYFCASSQDYRTGDEQYFGPGTRLTVT.

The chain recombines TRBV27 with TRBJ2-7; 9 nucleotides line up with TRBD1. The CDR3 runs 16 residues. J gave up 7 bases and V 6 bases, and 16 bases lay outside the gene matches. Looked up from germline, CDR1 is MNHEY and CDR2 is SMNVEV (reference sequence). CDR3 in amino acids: CASSPGQGPRYEEQYF. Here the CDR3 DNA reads TGTGCCAGCAGCCCGGGACAGGGTCCCCGTTATGAGGAGCAGTACTTC.

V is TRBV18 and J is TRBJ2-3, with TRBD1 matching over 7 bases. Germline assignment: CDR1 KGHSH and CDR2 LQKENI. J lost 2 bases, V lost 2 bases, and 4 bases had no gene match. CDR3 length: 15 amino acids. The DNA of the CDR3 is TGTGCCAGCTCACCAGGAACAGGGGTCACAGATACGCAGTATTTT. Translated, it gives CASSPGTGVTDTQYF.

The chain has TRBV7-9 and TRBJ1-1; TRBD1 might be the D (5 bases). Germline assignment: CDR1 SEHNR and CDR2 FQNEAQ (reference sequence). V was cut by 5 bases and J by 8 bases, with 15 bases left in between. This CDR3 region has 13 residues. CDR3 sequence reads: CASSLGGWTEAFF. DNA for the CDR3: TGTGCCAGCAGCCTTGGGGGGTGGACGGAAGCTTTCTTT.

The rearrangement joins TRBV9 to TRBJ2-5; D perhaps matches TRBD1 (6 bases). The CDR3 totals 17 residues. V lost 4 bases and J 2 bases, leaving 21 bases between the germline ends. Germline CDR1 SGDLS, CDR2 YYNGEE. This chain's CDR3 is CASSPLSIGQGQETQYF. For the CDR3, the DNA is TGTGCCAGCAGCCCTCTCTCCATCGGGCAGGGGCAAGAGACCCAGTACTTC.

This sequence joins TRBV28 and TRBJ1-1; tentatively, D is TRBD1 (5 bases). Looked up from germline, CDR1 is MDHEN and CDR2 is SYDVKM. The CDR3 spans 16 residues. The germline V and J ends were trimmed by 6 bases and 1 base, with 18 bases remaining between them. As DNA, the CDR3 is TGTGCCAGCAGCCTCAGGGAAGGAGGGCCGAACACTGAAGCTTTCTTT. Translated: CASSLREGGPNTEAFF.